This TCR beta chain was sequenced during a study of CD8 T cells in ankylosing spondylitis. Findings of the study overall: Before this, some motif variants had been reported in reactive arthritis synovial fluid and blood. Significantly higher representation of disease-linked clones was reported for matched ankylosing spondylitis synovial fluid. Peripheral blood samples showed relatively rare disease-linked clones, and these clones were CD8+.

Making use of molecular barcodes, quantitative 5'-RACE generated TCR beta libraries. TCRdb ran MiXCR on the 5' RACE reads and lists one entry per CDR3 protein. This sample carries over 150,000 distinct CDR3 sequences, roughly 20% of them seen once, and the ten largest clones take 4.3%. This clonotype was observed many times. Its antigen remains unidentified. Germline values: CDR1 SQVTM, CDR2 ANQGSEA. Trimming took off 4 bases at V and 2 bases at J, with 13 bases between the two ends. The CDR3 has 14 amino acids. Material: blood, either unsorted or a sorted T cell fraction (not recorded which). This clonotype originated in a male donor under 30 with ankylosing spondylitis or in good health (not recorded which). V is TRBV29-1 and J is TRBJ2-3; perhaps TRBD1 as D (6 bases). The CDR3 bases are TGCAGCGTTGGGCCGGGACACCTCACAGATACGCAGTATTTT. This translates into CSVGPGHLTDTQYF.